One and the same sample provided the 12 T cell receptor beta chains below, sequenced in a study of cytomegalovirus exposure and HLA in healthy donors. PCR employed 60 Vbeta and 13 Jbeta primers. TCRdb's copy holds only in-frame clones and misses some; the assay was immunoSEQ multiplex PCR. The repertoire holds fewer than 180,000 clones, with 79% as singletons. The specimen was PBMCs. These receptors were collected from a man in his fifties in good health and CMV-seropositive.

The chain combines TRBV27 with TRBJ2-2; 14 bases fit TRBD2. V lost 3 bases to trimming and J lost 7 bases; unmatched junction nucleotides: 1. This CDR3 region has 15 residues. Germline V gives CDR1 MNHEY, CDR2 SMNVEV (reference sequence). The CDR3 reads CASSLGTSGGGELFF. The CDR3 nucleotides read TGTGCCAGCAGTTTGGGGACTAGCGGGGGCGGGGAGCTGTTTTTT.

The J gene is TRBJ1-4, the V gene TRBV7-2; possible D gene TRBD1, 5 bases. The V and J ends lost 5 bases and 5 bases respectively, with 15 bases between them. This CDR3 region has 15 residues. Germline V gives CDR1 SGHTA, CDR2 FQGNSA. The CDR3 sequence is CASSVGGMKNEKLFF. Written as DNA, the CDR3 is TGTGCCAGCAGCGTCGGGGGGATGAAAAATGAAAAACTGTTTTTT.

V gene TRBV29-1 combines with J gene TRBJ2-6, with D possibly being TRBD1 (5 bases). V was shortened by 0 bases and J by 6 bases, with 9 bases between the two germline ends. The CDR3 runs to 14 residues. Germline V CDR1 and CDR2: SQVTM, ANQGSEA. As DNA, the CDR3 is TGCAGCGTTGAAGACAGGGTAAAGGCCAACGTCCTGACTTTC. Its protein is CSVEDRVKANVLTF.

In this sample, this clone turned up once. CDR3 DNA sequence: TGTGCCAGCAGCAAAGGTTGGACTAGCGGGAAATCTTACGAGCAGTACTTC. As protein: CASSKGWTSGKSYEQYF. The V call is TRBV21-1, the J call TRBJ2-7; TRBD2 is taken as the D call from the table, unchecked against the DNA. TRBV21-1 is termed a pseudogene. The CDR3 loop spans 17 amino acids.

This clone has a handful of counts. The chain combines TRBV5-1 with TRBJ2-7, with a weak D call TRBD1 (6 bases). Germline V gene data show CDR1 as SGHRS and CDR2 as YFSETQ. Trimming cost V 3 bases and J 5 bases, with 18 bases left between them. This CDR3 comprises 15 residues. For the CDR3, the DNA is TGCGCCAGCAGCTCGGGGACATCCCTTGTCGACGAGCAGTACTTC. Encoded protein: CASSSGTSLVDEQYF. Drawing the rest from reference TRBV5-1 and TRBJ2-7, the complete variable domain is KAGVTQTPRYLIKTRGQQVTLSCSPISGHRSVSWYQQTPGQGLQFLFEYFSETQRNKGNFPGRFSGRQFSNSRSEMNVSTLELGDSALYLCASSSGTSLVDEQYFGPGTRLTVT.

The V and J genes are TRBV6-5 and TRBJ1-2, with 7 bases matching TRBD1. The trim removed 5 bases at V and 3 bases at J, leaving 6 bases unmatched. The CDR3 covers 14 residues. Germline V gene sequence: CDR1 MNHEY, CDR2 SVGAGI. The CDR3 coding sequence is TGTGCCAGCAGTGAAGGGACAGATTACTATGGCTACACCTTC. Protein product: CASSEGTDYYGYTF.

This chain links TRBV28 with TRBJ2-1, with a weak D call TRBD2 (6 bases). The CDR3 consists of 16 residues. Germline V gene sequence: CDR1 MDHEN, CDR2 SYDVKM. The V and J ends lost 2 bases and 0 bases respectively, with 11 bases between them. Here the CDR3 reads CASSLTSGFSYNEQFF. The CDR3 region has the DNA TGTGCCAGCAGTTTAACGAGCGGGTTCTCCTACAATGAGCAGTTCTTC.

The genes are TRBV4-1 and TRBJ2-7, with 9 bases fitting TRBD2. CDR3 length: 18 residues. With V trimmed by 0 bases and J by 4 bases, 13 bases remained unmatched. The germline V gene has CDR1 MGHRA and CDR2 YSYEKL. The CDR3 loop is CASSQEGTIAGEVYEQYF. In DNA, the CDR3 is TGCGCCAGCAGCCAAGAAGGCACCATAGCGGGAGAGGTGTACGAGCAGTACTTC.

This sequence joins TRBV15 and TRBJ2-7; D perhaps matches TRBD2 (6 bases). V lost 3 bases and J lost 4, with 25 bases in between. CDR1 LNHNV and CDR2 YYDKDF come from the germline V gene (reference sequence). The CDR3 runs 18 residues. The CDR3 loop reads CATSRGKGGGTFDYEQYF. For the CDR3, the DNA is TGTGCCACCAGCAGGGGGAAAGGAGGAGGGACTTTCGATTACGAGCAGTACTTC.

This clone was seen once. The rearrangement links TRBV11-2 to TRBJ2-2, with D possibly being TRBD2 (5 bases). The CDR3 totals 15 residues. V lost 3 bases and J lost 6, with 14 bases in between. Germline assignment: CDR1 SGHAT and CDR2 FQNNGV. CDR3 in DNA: TGTGCCAGCAGCTTCCTAGCCGTAAAGTCCGGGGAGCTGTTTTTT. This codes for CASSFLAVKSGELFF.

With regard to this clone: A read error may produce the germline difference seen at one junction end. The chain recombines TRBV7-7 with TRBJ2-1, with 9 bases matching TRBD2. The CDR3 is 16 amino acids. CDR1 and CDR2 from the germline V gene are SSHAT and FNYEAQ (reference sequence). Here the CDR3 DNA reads TGTGCTAGCAGCTTATTAGCGGGGGCTGGCCCCCATGAGCAGTTCTTC. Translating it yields CASSLLAGAGPHEQFF.

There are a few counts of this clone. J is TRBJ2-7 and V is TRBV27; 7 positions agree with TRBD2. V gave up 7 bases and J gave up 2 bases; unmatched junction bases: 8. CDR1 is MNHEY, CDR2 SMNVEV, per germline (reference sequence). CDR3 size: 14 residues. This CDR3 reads CASTSMAGAYEQYF. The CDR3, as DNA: TGTGCCAGCACTTCAATGGCGGGAGCCTACGAGCAGTACTTC.